This T cell receptor (beta chain) was found in a study of T cell repertoires in cytomegalovirus infection. Study-wide background: CMV infection and matching HLA type were both indicated by public TCR beta signatures.

Concerning this clonotype itself: Its cognate antigen is unknown.

The study's findings and limits: What dominated the ex vivo response were HLA-C-restricted CMV-specific TCR beta clonotypes.

MiXCR was run by TCRdb on the reads, yielding one entry per CDR3 protein. The table records about 740,000 distinct CDR3 sequences, less than 40% of them present only once. The CDR3 covers 11 residues. Trimming removed 2 bases at V and 10 bases at J, with 8 bases between. Germline-derived CDR1 and CDR2 are MNHEY and SVGAGI. The V and J genes are TRBV6-5 and TRBJ1-1; D gene ambiguous. Specimen: PBMCs. The TCR was taken from a human donor in good health (CMV status not recorded). Some clones in this sample may be carry-over from other donors' samples. The CDR3 region is CASSYGPGAFF. CDR3 nucleotides: TGTGCCAGCAGTTACGGGCCGGGAGCTTTCTTT.